The TCR beta chain under discussion was sequenced for a study of blood T cell repertoires in COVID-19. For the study at large: Sites in the United States, Italy and Spain provided acute and convalescent COVID-19 samples.

This CDR3 has 15 amino acids. Germline trimming cut 0 bases from V and 2 bases from J; bases unmatched to any gene: 2. Germline V lookup: CDR1 SGHRS, CDR2 YFSETQ. Original processing methods: Amplifying reference gene primers gave estimates of nucleated cell counts. Libraries were prepared by immunoSEQ multiplex PCR; TCRdb keeps only in-frame clonotypes and omits some of them. Clone size and the V and J calls come from that table; the DNA yielded D and trimming. The table includes under 150,000 clones, roughly 91% detected once. This clone was counted a single time. This receptor was taken from a human donor in a cohort sampled during active COVID-19. Source material: peripheral blood. The V and J genes are TRBV5-1 and TRBJ2-5, with TRBD2 matching 9 bases. The CDR3 DNA follows: TGCGCCAGCAGCTTGGCTAGCGGGGAGCAAGAGACCCAGTACTTC. Protein: CASSLASGEQETQYF.